The 23 T cell receptor beta chains below were found in one sample sequenced in a study of T cells in Graves' hyperthyroidism and ophthalmopathy. Authors of the study amplified TCR beta CDR3 regions from RNA transcripts. RT-PCR in the first round (using the HTBI primer set) targeted the TCR CDR3. In TCRdb, the multiplex PCR reads were re-called with MiXCR into one record per CDR3 protein. The sample lists 360,000 or so distinct CDR3 sequences, approximately 18% seen once, with roughly 16% in the top ten. Sample: blood. The source is a woman between 40 and 50 years old with Graves' ophthalmopathy.

The V and J genes are TRBV7-2 and TRBJ1-6, with D perhaps TRBD1 (6 bases). The ends were cut back, 6 bases at V and 0 bases at J, with 15 bases in the middle. CDR3 length: 17 residues. Germline CDR1 is SGHTA and CDR2 is FQGNSA. CDR3 region: CASSHSGASSYNSPLHF. In DNA form, the CDR3 reads TGTGCCAGCAGTCATTCAGGGGCGAGCTCCTATAATTCACCCCTCCACTTT.

Many counts were recorded for this clonotype. In nucleotides, the CDR3 is TGTGCCAGCAGTTTACTATCAGGGGGGATGAACACTGAAGCTTTCTTT. The encoded protein is CASSLLSGGMNTEAFF. The chain carries TRBV27 and TRBJ1-1; 7 bases line up with TRBD1. The CDR3 totals 16 residues. The J segment lost 0 bases and the V segment lost 2 bases, leaving 6 bases of the junction unmatched. Germline CDR1 and CDR2: MNHEY and SMNVEV (reference sequence).

The V call is TRBV12-3 or TRBV12-4, the J call TRBJ1-1; 7 bases match TRBD1. The CDR3 is 15 amino acids. The ends lost 5 bases at V and 5 bases at J; junction bases unmatched: 11. This chain's CDR3 is CASSEQGNRWTEAFF. As DNA, the CDR3 is TGTGCCAGCAGTGAACAGGGGAATCGTTGGACTGAAGCTTTCTTT.

This clonotype appeared many times. The genes are TRBV27 and TRBJ2-7; 10 bases are a match to TRBD1. The CDR3 has 13 amino acids. V shed 9 bases, J shed 6 bases, and the junction held 8 bases outside the gene matches. Germline lookup yields CDR1 MNHEY and CDR2 SMNVEV (reference sequence). As DNA, the CDR3 is TGTGCCAGTGCCGGGACAGGGGTCCCCGAGCAGTACTTC. This translates into CASAGTGVPEQYF.

This clonotype was seen repeatedly, ten times or more. CDR3: CASSLVRTSAYEQYF. The CDR3 region has the DNA TGTGCCAGCAGCTTAGTTAGGACTAGCGCCTACGAGCAGTACTTC. The genes are TRBV7-2 and TRBJ2-7, with 9 bases identical to TRBD2. The CDR3 has 15 residues. The trim removed 1 base at V and 2 bases at J, leaving 3 bases unmatched. Germline lookup yields CDR1 SGHTA and CDR2 FQGNSA. The full variable domain, its missing parts supplied by reference TRBV7-2 and TRBJ2-7, is GAGVSQSPSNKVTEKGKDVELRCDPISGHTALYWYRQSLGQGLEFLIYFQGNSAPDKSGLPSDRFSAERTGGSVSTLTIQRTQQEDSAVYLCASSLVRTSAYEQYFGPGTRLTVT.

The J gene is TRBJ1-1, the V gene TRBV5-1; D might be TRBD1 (6 bases). The CDR3 consists of 15 residues. Trimming stripped 4 bases from V and 0 bases from J, with 13 bases between. In germline, CDR1 is SGHRS, CDR2 YFSETQ. CDR3 coding DNA: TGCGCCAGCAGCGTCCAACAGGGTATGAACACTGAAGCTTTCTTT. Protein sequence: CASSVQQGMNTEAFF. Full variable domain (remainder filled in from reference TRBV5-1 and TRBJ1-1): KAGVTQTPRYLIKTRGQQVTLSCSPISGHRSVSWYQQTPGQGLQFLFEYFSETQRNKGNFPGRFSGRQFSNSRSEMNVSTLELGDSALYLCASSVQQGMNTEAFFGQGTRLTVV.

This clonotype has a count of ten or more. The chain recombines TRBV28 with TRBJ1-2, with 8 bases matching TRBD1. Trimming removed 5 bases from V and 6 bases from J; junction bases left unmatched: 5. Germline lookup yields CDR1 MDHEN and CDR2 SYDVKM. The length of the CDR3 is 13 residues. This chain's CDR3 is CASSLGQAHGYTF. CDR3 nucleotide sequence: TGTGCCAGCAGTCTGGGACAGGCCCATGGCTACACCTTC.

The chain has TRBV2 and TRBJ2-2; 14 nucleotides match TRBD2. This CDR3 is 16 amino acids long. CDR1 and CDR2 (germline): SNHLY, FYNNEI. V was pared by 8 bases and J by 5 bases, with 7 bases of the junction left unmatched. The CDR3 DNA reads as TGTGCCAGCCGGACTAGCGGGAGGAAGTGGACCGGGGAGCTGTTTTTT. It encodes CASRTSGRKWTGELFF.

This rearrangement joins TRBV28 to TRBJ2-7; 13 nucleotides align to TRBD2. V shed 5 bases and J 11 bases; nucleotides not matched to a gene: 18. The germline V gene encodes CDR1 MDHEN and CDR2 SYDVKM. The CDR3 is 17 amino acids. As DNA, the CDR3 is TGTGCCAGCAGTCCATCGCCCTGGATGACGGGACTAGCGGGAAAGTACTTC. This codes for CASSPSPWMTGLAGKYF.

The chain employs TRBV6-1 and TRBJ1-5; 8 nucleotides line up with TRBD1. This CDR3 contains 15 residues. The V gene end was trimmed by 6 bases and the J gene end by 1 base; junction bases not matched to a gene: 5. Germline V gene data show CDR1 as MNHNS and CDR2 as SASEGT. The CDR3: CASRDRQGSNQPQHF. DNA of the CDR3: TGTGCCAGCAGAGATAGACAGGGGAGCAATCAGCCCCAGCATTTT.

This clonotype was counted ten times or more. J is TRBJ2-7 and V is TRBV9, with D possibly TRBD2 on 5 matching bases. Germline loops: CDR1 SGDLS, CDR2 YYNGEE. With 4 bases removed from V and 6 bases from J, the gap between germline ends came to 11 bases. This CDR3 comprises 12 residues. The CDR3 loop is CASSRSGSEQYF. CDR3 bases: TGTGCCAGCAGCAGAAGCGGCTCCGAGCAGTACTTC.

This clonotype was counted at least ten times. The CDR3 coding sequence is TGTGCCAGCAGCTGGGGCGGGCCTGACACCGGGGAGCTGTTTTTT. Protein: CASSWGGPDTGELFF. J is TRBJ2-2 and V is TRBV28; possibly TRBD1 or TRBD2 for D (5 bases each). The germline CDR1 and CDR2 sequences are MDHEN and SYDVKM. V was cut by 6 bases and J by 3 bases, with 14 bases left in between. CDR3 size: 15 residues.

This clonotype was detected ten times or more. The chain recombines TRBV27 with TRBJ1-5, with D possibly being TRBD1 (5 bases). Germline CDR1 reads MNHEY; CDR2 reads SMNVEV (reference sequence). The CDR3 runs 17 residues. V gave up 5 bases and J gave up 3 bases, with 20 bases separating them. CDR3 sequence: CASSLNWGRALNQPQHF. CDR3 DNA: TGTGCCAGCAGTCTCAACTGGGGGAGGGCTCTCAATCAGCCCCAGCATTTT.

This CDR3 is CASRTSGSDIQYF. CDR3 nucleotide sequence: TGTGCCAGCAGAACTAGCGGGAGTGACATTCAGTACTTC. The chain carries TRBV6-5 and TRBJ2-4; 11 nucleotides match TRBD2. Germline CDR1 MNHEY, CDR2 SVGAGI. The CDR3 consists of 13 residues. The ends lost 6 bases at V and 8 bases at J; junction bases unmatched: 3.

Points on this clonotype: The junction departs from the called germline gene at one end, perhaps through a read error. The rearrangement uses TRBV27 and TRBJ1-3, with 9 bases identical to TRBD1. Looked up from germline, CDR1 is MNHEY and CDR2 is SMNVEV (reference sequence). The CDR3 totals 16 residues. The CDR3 sequence is CASSLSGTGTGNTTYF. The CDR3 DNA is TGTGCCAGCAGTTTATCCGGGACAGGGACTGGAAACACCACATATTTT.

There are many counts of this clonotype. This chain uses TRBV30 with TRBJ2-6; TRBD2 is a possible D gene (5 bases). The CDR3 is 14 amino acids. V was trimmed by 0 bases and J by 13 bases, leaving 16 bases between them. Germline V gives CDR1 GTSNPN, CDR2 SVGIG (reference sequence). In DNA, the CDR3 is TGTGCCTGGAGTGTCGTGGAGGCGAAAGGGGTCCTGACTTTC. Translated: CAWSVVEAKGVLTF.

This clonotype has at least ten counts. This chain links TRBV19 with TRBJ1-2; 9 nucleotides match TRBD1. V dropped 6 bases and J dropped 8; count of bases not matched to a gene: 7. CDR1 and CDR2 (germline): LNHDA, SQIVND (reference sequence). The CDR3 loop spans 13 amino acids. The CDR3 loop reads CASSDRQGGGYTF. CDR3 sequence (DNA): TGTGCCAGTAGCGACCGACAGGGGGGCGGCTACACCTTC. Supplemented by reference TRBV19 and TRBJ1-2, the full variable domain reads DGGITQSPKYLFRKEGQNVTLSCEQNLNHDAMYWYRQDPGQGLRLIYYSQIVNDFQKGDIAEGYSVSREKKESFPLTVTSAQKNPTAFYLCASSDRQGGGYTFGSGTRLTVV.

This clonotype was counted many times. The genes are TRBV19 and TRBJ2-6; TRBD2 is a possible D gene (6 bases). The germline CDR1 and CDR2 sequences are LNHDA and SQIVND (reference sequence). This CDR3 comprises 17 residues. Trimming pared 7 bases from V and 2 bases from J, leaving 18 bases between. The CDR3 is CASNLKWRGAGANVLTF. In DNA form, the CDR3 reads TGTGCCAGTAACCTTAAATGGAGGGGAGCTGGGGCCAACGTCCTGACTTTC.

A note on this clonotype: This could be a read error, since a much larger clone is one nucleotide away. The CDR3 sequence is CSAYSRIQPQHF. The CDR3, as DNA: TGCAGTGCTTACTCGAGGATTCAGCCCCAGCATTTT. The chain employs TRBV20-1 and TRBJ1-5; D not resolved. The germline V and J ends were trimmed by 5 bases and 6 bases, with 11 bases remaining between them. Germline loops: CDR1 DFQATT, CDR2 SNEGSKA (reference sequence). The CDR3 has 12 amino acids.

The genes are TRBV12-3 or TRBV12-4 and TRBJ2-5; D might be TRBD2 (6 bases). Trimming took off 3 bases at V and 6 bases at J, with 14 bases between the two ends. The CDR3 contains 14 residues. The CDR3 reads CASSLKEGRKTQYF. The CDR3 coding sequence is TGTGCCAGCAGTTTGAAGGAGGGACGGAAGACCCAGTACTTC.

This clonotype appeared many times. V and J are TRBV29-1 and TRBJ2-7; 7 bases align to TRBD2. Germline-derived CDR1 and CDR2 are SQVTM and ANQGSEA. With 4 bases clipped from V and 0 bases from J, the junction kept 3 bases outside the gene matches. The CDR3 totals 13 residues. CDR3 sequence reads: CSVGGGTSYEQYF. CDR3 DNA: TGCAGCGTTGGGGGGGGGACCTCCTACGAGCAGTACTTC.

In its sample, this clonotype was seen many times. The chain combines TRBV20-1 with TRBJ2-7, with D possibly matching TRBD2 (6 bases). Germline CDR1 is DFQATT and CDR2 is SNEGSKA (reference sequence). Trimming cost V 2 bases and J 2 bases, with 10 bases left between them. The CDR3 runs 13 residues. CDR3: CSARTGVAYEQYF. Here the CDR3 DNA reads TGCAGTGCTAGAACGGGAGTCGCCTACGAGCAGTACTTC.

This clonotype was detected ten times or more. The chain combines TRBV28 with TRBJ1-5; unclear D gene. V lost 5 bases to trimming and J lost 5 bases, with 13 bases between them. Germline CDR1 reads MDHEN; CDR2 reads SYDVKM. The CDR3 spans 14 residues. Here the CDR3 DNA reads TGTGCCAGCAGTCCCCCCTCCGACTATCAGCCCCAGCATTTT. Protein sequence: CASSPPSDYQPQHF.